The 14 T cell receptor beta chains in this list originate from one sample, sequenced in a study of molecular identifiers for immune sequencing clone quantification. TCRdb recomputed calls from the PCR reads with MiXCR, one row per CDR3 protein. The table has about 640,000 distinct CDR3 sequences, just under 20% seen once. Material for sequencing was naive CD8+ T cells from blood, with Jurkat cell RNA spiked in. Noted subset: FACS-sorted CD8+CD4-CCR7+CD45RA+ naive T cells. All receptors derive from a human donor in good health. Some libraries in this study had Jurkat cell RNA spiked in.

The chain employs TRBV19 and TRBJ2-2, with D perhaps TRBD1 or TRBD2 (5 bases each). Germline lookup yields CDR1 LNHDA and CDR2 SQIVND (reference sequence). CDR3 length: 16 residues. V dropped 2 bases and J dropped 4 bases, with 14 bases sitting between them. DNA for the CDR3: TGTGCCAGTAGTATACGGGTGGGGGACGGCACCGGGGAGCTGTTTTTT. As protein: CASSIRVGDGTGELFF.

This clonotype showed up just once. This chain links TRBV3-1 with TRBJ2-7, with D uncertain. Per the germline V gene, CDR1 is LGHDT and CDR2 is YNNKEL (reference sequence). V shed 0 bases and J shed 3 bases, with 12 bases lying between them. This CDR3 is built from 15 residues. The CDR3 here is CASSQERVGGYEQYF. The CDR3, as DNA: TGTGCCAGCAGCCAAGAAAGGGTGGGTGGCTACGAGCAGTACTTC.

This clonotype was seen only a few times. The chain couples TRBV6-6 to TRBJ2-1; 7 bases align to TRBD2. The CDR3 runs to 14 residues. In germline, CDR1 is MNHNY, CDR2 SVGAGI (reference sequence). The J segment lost 6 bases and the V segment lost 2 bases, leaving 4 bases of the junction unmatched. In DNA form, the CDR3 reads TGTGCCAGCAGTTACCCTAGCGGCCCCAATGAGCAGTTCTTC. Translation gives CASSYPSGPNEQFF.

The chain is built from TRBV19 and TRBJ2-3, with a tentative D call TRBD2 (6 bases). V was cut by 2 bases and J by 5 bases, with 11 bases left in between. Germline V gene sequence: CDR1 LNHDA, CDR2 SQIVND (reference sequence). The CDR3 loop spans 14 amino acids. CDR3 sequence: CASSINGGEDTQYF. The CDR3 DNA is TGTGCCAGTAGTATAAATGGCGGGGAAGATACGCAGTATTTT.

A word on this clonotype: At one end, the junction sequence differs from germline, possibly due to a read error. The chain is built from TRBV5-1 and TRBJ1-1, with a weak D call TRBD1 (5 bases). CDR1 and CDR2 from the germline V gene are SGHRS and YFSETQ. CDR3 size: 12 residues. CDR3 nucleotide sequence: TGCGCCAGCGGCTTGGTCGGGACCGAAGCTTTCTTT. Translating it yields CASGLVGTEAFF.

CDR3 in amino acids: CASTLGLPNPTEAFF. In DNA form, the CDR3 reads TGTGCCAGCACCCTGGGACTCCCAAACCCCACTGAAGCTTTCTTT. J is TRBJ1-1 and V is TRBV6-2 or TRBV6-3; D possibly corresponds to TRBD1 (5 bases). Germline values: CDR1 MNHEY, CDR2 SVGEGT. The CDR3 loop spans 15 amino acids. V was clipped by 7 bases and J by 4 bases, with 19 bases between them.

This clonotype was observed a handful of times. The CDR3 nucleotides are TGTGCCAGCTCACCTAAGAGGGATGGAAGAGCCTACGAGCAGTACTTC. Protein sequence: CASSPKRDGRAYEQYF. J is TRBJ2-7 and V is TRBV18; D possibly corresponds to TRBD2 (5 bases). The germline CDR1 and CDR2 sequences are KGHSH and LQKENI. This CDR3 region has 16 residues. V lost 3 bases and J 2 bases, leaving 17 bases between the germline ends. Together with reference TRBV18 and TRBJ2-7, the CDR3 gives the full variable domain: NAGVMQNPRHLVRRRGQEARLRCSPMKGHSHVYWYRQLPEEGLKFMVYLQKENIIDESGMPKERFSAEFPKEGPSILRIQQVVRGDSAAYFCASSPKRDGRAYEQYFGPGTRLTVT.

This clonotype was counted many times. V and J are TRBV7-7 and TRBJ1-1; D gene ambiguous. CDR1 and CDR2 (germline): SSHAT, FNYEAQ (reference sequence). The CDR3 has 12 amino acids. With 5 bases removed from V and 8 bases from J, the gap between germline ends came to 12 bases. The DNA for the CDR3 is TGTGCCAGCAGCCCCTTGTCGGGGGAAGCTTTCTTT. It encodes CASSPLSGEAFF.

This clonotype was seen at least ten times. This chain joins TRBV11-1 and TRBJ2-7; possibly TRBD1 or TRBD2 for D (6 bases each). Per germline, CDR1 SGHAT and CDR2 FQDESV (reference sequence). The length of the CDR3 is 15 residues. V gave up 8 bases and J gave up 5 bases, with 22 bases separating them. In nucleotides, the CDR3 is TGTGCCAGCTCCGCCTCGGGGGCAGGGTTAAACGAGCAGTACTTC. This gives the protein CASSASGAGLNEQYF.

This clonotype was seen just once. A much more abundant neighbour one base away suggests this may be a read error. This chain uses TRBV6-5 with TRBJ2-7, with D perhaps being TRBD1 or TRBD2 (5 bases each). The ends were cut back, 4 bases at V and 3 bases at J, with 16 bases in the middle. The CDR3 sequence is 15 residues long. In germline, CDR1 is MNHEY, CDR2 SVGAGI. CDR3 in DNA: TGTGCCAGCAGTTCTAGCCCGACAGTGGGCTACGAGCAGTACTTC. It codes for CASSSSPTVGYEQYF.

This clonotype was recorded a few times. With a much larger clone just one base away, this may be a read error. This rearrangement joins TRBV30 to TRBJ2-2; 9 nucleotides line up with TRBD1. This CDR3 is 13 amino acids long. Trimming took 7 bases from V and 4 from J; bases not matched to a gene: 4. Germline V gene data show CDR1 as GTSNPN and CDR2 as SVGIG (reference sequence). The chain's CDR3 is CASRQGGTGELFF. In DNA, the CDR3 is TGTGCCTCCAGACAGGGGGGCACCGGGGAGCTGTTTTTT. The whole variable domain, remainder taken from reference TRBV30 and TRBJ2-2, is SQTIHQWPATLVQPVGSPLSLECTVEGTSNPNLYWYRQAAGRGLQLLFYSVGIGQISSEVPQNLSASRPQDRQFILSSKKLLLSDSGFYLCASRQGGTGELFFGEGSRLTVL.

This clonotype came up many times. This CDR3 is CASMFSTGTYEQYF. The DNA for the CDR3 is TGCGCCAGCATGTTCTCAACAGGGACCTACGAGCAGTACTTC. The rearrangement joins TRBV5-1 to TRBJ2-7, with D possibly TRBD1 on 6 matching bases. The germline CDR1 and CDR2 sequences are SGHRS and YFSETQ. CDR3 size: 14 residues. V lost 6 bases, J lost 2 bases, and 15 bases lay in between.

The gene calls are TRBV12-3 or TRBV12-4 and TRBJ2-5, with 7 bases fitting TRBD1. CDR3 length: 15 residues. Losses at the gene ends were 8 bases for V and 2 bases for J; bases not matched to a gene: 11. CDR3 coding DNA: TGTGCCAGCGGAAGAGCCGACAGGGCACAAGAGACCCAGTACTTC. Translated, it gives CASGRADRAQETQYF.

This clonotype was seen only a few times. At one end the junction does not follow the germline gene, possibly because of a read error. The V and J genes are TRBV19 and TRBJ2-6, with 8 bases matching TRBD1. The germline CDR1 and CDR2 sequences are LNHDA and SQIVND (reference sequence). The CDR3 loop spans 14 amino acids. The CDR3 DNA follows: TGTGCCAGTAGCCAGGGGGCTGGGGCCAACGTCCTGGCTTTC. Encoded protein: CASSQGAGANVLAF.